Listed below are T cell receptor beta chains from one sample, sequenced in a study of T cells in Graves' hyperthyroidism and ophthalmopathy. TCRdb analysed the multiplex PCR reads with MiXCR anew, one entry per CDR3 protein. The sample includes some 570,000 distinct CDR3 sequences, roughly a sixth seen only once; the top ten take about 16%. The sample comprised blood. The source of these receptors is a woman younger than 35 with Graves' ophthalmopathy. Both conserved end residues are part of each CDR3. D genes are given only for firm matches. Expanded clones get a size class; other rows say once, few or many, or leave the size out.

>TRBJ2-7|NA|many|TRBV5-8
TGTGCCAGCAGCCCGGGGGCTAATACAGGGTTGGACGAGCAGTACTTC
CASSPGANTGLDEQYF
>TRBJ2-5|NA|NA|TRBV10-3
TGTGCCATCAGTGACGGATATACCCAGTACTTC
CAISDGYTQYF
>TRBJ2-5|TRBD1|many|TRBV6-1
TGTGCCAGCAGTTATGGCACGGGACAGCAAGAGACCCAGTACTTC
CASSYGTGQQETQYF
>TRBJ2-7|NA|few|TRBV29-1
TGCAGCGTTGAAGACCTATCTGACGAGCAGTACTTC
CSVEDLSDEQYF
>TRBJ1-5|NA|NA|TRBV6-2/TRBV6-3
TGTGCCAGCAGTGGAAAGGGCTATAGCAATCAGCCCCAGCATTTT
CASSGKGYSNQPQHF
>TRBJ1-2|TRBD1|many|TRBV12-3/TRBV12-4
TGTGCCAGCAGTTTTTGGATGGACAGGTTGAACTATGGCTACACCTTC
CASSFWMDRLNYGYTF
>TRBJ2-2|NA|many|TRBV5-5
TGTGCCAGCACCAAAGCTTCCGGCAGGGCGGGGGAGCTGTTTTTT
CASTKASGRAGELFF
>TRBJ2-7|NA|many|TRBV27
TGTGCCAGCAGTTTACTGCCCTCTTGGCACGAGCAGTACTTC
CASSLLPSWHEQYF
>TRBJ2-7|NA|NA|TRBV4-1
TGCGCCAGCAGCGTAACCTACGAGCAGTACTTC
CASSVTYEQYF
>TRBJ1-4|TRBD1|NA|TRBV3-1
TGTGCCAGCAGCCAAGGGACAGGCTCCCGAAGTAATGAAAAACTGTTTTTT
CASSQGTGSRSNEKLFF
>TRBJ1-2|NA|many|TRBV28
TGTGCCACCCTTAGGACAGCCCCTAACTATGGCTACACCTTC
CATLRTAPNYGYTF
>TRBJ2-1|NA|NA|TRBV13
TGTGCCAGCAGCGCCTGGGACTTCGCCTTGGGGTGGAATGAGCAGTTCTTC
CASSAWDFALGWNEQFF
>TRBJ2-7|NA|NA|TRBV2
TGTGCCAGCATCCTCAGGTGGGACAACTCCTACGAGCAGTACTTC
CASILRWDNSYEQYF
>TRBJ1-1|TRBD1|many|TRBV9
TGTGCCAGCAGCGTAGCATTACAGGGGGCAGGGGACACTGAAGCTTTCTTT
CASSVALQGAGDTEAFF
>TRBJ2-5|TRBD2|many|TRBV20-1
TGCAGTGCTAAGGCGGGGGGAGTCCCAACGGAAGAGACCCAGTACTTC
CSAKAGGVPTEETQYF
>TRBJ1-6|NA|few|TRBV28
TGTGCCAGCACTCCTTCCGGGACGGTAAATTCACCCCTCCACTTT
CASTPSGTVNSPLHF
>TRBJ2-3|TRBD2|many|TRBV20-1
TGCAGTGCTCGACCGGGACTAGCGGGGGGTTTGGCAGATACGCAGTATTTT
CSARPGLAGGLADTQYF
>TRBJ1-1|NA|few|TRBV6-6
TGTGCCAGCAGTTACTCAGACAGGTTCATGAACACTGAAGCTTTCTTT
CASSYSDRFMNTEAFF
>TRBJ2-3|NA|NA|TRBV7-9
TGTGCCAGCAGCCGCGGGACTTCCTCCACAGATACGCAGTATTTT
CASSRGTSSTDTQYF
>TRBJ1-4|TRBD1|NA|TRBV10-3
TGTGCCAGCAGTAGAGGACAGGCTAATGAAAAACTGTTTTTT
CASSRGQANEKLFF
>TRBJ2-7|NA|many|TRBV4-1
TGCGCCAGCAGCCAAGATCCAGGGGCAGAAGAGCAGTACTTC
CASSQDPGAEEQYF
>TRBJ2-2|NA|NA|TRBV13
TGTGCCAGCAGCTTAGGGGACGCCGGGGAGCTGTTTTTT
CASSLGDAGELFF
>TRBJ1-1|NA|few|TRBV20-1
TGCAGTGCTCAGCAGAGACAGTCACACACTGAAGCTTTCTTT
CSAQQRQSHTEAFF
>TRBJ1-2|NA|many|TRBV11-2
TGTGCCAGCAGCTTAACAAGCGGATTTGAGGCAACTATCTATGGCTACACCTTC
CASSLTSGFEATIYGYTF
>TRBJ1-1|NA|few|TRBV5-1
TGCGCCAGCAGCTTCCGTTCCCGGGACGGCAACCCGAACACTGAAGCTTTCTTT
CASSFRSRDGNPNTEAFF
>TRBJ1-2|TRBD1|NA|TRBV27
TGTGCCAGCAGTTTCGGGGACAGGGGCTCCGGCTACACCTTC
CASSFGDRGSGYTF